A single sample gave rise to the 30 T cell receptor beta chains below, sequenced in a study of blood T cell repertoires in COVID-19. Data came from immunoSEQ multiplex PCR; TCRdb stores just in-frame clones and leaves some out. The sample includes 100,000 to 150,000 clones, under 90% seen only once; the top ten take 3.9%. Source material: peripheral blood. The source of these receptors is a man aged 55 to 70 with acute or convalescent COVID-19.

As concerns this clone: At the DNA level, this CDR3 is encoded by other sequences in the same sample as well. The chain's CDR3 is CASSLKGDTEAFF. CDR3 nucleotides: TGCGCCAGCAGCTTGAAAGGGGACACTGAAGCTTTCTTT. This chain links TRBV5-1 with TRBJ1-1; a weak D match, TRBD1 (5 bases). Trimming took 1 base from V and 3 from J, leaving 7 bases between them. Germline V gene lookup returns CDR1 SGHRS and CDR2 YFSETQ. CDR3 size: 13 residues.

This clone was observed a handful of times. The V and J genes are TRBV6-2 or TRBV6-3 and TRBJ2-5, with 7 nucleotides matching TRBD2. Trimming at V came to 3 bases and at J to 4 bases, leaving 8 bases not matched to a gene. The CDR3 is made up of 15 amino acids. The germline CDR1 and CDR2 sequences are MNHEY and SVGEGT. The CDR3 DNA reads TGTGCCAGCAGTTATGGCGGGGGAGGTCGAGAGACCCAGTACTTC. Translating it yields CASSYGGGGRETQYF.

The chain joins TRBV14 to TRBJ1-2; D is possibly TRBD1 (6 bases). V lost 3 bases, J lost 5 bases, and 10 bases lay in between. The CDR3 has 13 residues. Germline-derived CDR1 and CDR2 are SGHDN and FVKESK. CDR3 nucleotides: TGTGCCAGCAGCCATGGACAGCCTTATGGCTACACCTTC. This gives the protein CASSHGQPYGYTF.

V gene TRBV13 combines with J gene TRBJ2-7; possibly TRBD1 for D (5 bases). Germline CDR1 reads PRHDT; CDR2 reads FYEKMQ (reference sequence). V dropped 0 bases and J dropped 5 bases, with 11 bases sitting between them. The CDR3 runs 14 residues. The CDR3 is CASSLGWGGDEQYF. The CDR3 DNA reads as TGTGCCAGCAGCTTAGGCTGGGGCGGAGACGAGCAGTACTTC.

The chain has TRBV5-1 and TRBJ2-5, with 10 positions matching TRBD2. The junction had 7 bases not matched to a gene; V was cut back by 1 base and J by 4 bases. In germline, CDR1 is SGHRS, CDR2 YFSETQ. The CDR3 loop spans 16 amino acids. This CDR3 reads CASSLSEAGGLETQYF. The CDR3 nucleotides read TGCGCCAGCAGCTTGTCCGAAGCGGGAGGGCTAGAGACCCAGTACTTC.

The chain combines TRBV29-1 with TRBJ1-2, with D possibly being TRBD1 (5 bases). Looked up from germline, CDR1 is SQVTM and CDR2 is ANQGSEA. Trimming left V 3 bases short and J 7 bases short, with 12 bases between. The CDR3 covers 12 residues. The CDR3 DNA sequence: TGCAGCGTTGACAGGGAATTAAGTGGCTACACCTTC. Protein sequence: CSVDRELSGYTF. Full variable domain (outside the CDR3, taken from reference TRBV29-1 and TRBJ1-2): SAVISQKPSRDICQRGTSLTIQCQVDSQVTMMFWYRQQPGQSLTLIATANQGSEATYESGFVIDKFPISRPNLTFSTLTVSNMSPEDSSIYLCSVDRELSGYTFGSGTRLTVV.

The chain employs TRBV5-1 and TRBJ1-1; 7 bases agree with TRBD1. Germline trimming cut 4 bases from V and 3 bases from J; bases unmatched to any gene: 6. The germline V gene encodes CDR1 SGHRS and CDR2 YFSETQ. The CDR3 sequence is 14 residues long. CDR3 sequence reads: CASSARGADTEAFF. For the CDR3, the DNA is TGCGCCAGCAGCGCCAGGGGGGCAGACACTGAAGCTTTCTTT.

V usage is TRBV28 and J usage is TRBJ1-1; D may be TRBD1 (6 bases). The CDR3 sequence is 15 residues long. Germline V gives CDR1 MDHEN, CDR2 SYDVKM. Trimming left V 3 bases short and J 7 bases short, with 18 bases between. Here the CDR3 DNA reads TGTGCCAGCAGTTTGTCCGTGAGGGGGGGATTTGAAGCTTTCTTT. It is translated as CASSLSVRGGFEAFF.

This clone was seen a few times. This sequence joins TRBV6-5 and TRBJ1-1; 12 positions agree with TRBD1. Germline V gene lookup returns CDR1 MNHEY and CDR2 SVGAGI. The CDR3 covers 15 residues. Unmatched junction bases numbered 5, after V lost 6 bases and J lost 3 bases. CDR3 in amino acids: CASRWGQGADTEAFF. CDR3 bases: TGTGCCAGCAGGTGGGGACAGGGGGCGGACACTGAAGCTTTCTTT.

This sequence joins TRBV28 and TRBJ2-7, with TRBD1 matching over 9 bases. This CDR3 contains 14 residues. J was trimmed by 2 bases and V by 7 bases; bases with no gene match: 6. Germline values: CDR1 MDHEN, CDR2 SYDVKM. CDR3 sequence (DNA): TGTGCCAGCAATAGACAGGGGGAACCCTACGAGCAGTACTTC. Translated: CASNRQGEPYEQYF.

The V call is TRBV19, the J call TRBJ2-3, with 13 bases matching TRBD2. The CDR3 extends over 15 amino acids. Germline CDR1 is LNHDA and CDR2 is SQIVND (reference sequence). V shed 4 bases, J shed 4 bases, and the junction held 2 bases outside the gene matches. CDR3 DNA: TGTGCCAGTAGTAAGGGGACTAGCGGGGCAGATACGCAGTATTTT. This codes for CASSKGTSGADTQYF.

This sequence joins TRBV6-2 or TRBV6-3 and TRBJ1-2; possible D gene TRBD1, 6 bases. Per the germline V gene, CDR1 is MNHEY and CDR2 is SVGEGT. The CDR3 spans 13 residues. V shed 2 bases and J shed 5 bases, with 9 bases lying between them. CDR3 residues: CASSYSRGYGYTF. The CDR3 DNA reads TGTGCCAGCAGTTACAGCAGGGGATATGGCTACACCTTC.

The chain's CDR3 is CASSLDRAGANVLTF. The CDR3 DNA follows: TGTGCCAGCTCACTCGACAGGGCTGGGGCCAACGTCCTGACTTTC. The rearrangement uses TRBV18 and TRBJ2-6, with 7 bases lining up with TRBD1. CDR3 length: 15 residues. V gave up 4 bases and J gave up 2 bases; unmatched junction bases: 2. Germline loops: CDR1 KGHSH, CDR2 LQKENI.

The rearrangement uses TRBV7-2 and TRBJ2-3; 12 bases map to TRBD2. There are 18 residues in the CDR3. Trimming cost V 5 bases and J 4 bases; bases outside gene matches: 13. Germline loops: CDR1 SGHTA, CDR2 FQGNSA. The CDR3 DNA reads TGTGCCAGCAGCCCCGGGGTGGAGGCTAGCGGGAGGGCAGATACGCAGTATTTT. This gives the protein CASSPGVEASGRADTQYF.

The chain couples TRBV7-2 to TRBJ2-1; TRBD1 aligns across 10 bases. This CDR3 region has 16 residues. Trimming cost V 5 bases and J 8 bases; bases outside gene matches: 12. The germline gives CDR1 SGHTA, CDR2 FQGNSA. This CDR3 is CASSPPGTGALYEQFF. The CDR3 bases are TGTGCCAGCAGCCCACCCGGGACAGGGGCCCTTTATGAGCAGTTCTTC. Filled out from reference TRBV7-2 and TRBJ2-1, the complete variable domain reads GAGVSQSPSNKVTEKGKDVELRCDPISGHTALYWYRQSLGQGLEFLIYFQGNSAPDKSGLPSDRFSAERTGGSVSTLTIQRTQQEDSAVYLCASSPPGTGALYEQFFGPGTRLTVL.

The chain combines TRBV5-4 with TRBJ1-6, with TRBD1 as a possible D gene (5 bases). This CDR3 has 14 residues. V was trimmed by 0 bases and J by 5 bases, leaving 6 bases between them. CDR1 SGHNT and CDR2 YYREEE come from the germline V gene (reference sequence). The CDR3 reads CASSLGQNNSPLHF. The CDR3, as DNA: TGTGCCAGCAGCTTGGGACAGAATAATTCACCCCTCCACTTT.

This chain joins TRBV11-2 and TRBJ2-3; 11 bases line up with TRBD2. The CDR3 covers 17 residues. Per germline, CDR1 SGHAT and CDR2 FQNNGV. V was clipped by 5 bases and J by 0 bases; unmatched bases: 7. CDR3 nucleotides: TGTGCCAGCAGCCGGACACTAGCGGGAGCTAGCACAGATACGCAGTATTTT. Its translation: CASSRTLAGASTDTQYF.

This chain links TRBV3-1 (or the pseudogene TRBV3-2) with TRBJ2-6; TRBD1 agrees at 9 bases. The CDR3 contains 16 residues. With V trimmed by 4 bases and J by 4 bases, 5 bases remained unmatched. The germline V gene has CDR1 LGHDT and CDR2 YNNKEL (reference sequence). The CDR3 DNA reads TGTGCCAGCAGCCTCCGGACAGGGGCCGGGGCCAACGTCCTGACTTTC. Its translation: CASSLRTGAGANVLTF.

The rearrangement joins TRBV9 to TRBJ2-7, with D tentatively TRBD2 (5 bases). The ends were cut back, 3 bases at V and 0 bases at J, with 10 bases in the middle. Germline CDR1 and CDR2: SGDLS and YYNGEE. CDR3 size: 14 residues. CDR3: CASSAGLTSYEQYF. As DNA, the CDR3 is TGTGCCAGCAGCGCCGGACTGACCTCCTACGAGCAGTACTTC.

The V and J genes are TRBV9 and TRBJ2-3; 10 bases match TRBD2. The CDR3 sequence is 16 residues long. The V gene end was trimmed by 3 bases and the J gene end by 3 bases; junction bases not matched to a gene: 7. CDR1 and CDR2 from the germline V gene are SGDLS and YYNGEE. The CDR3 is CASSASGRASTDTQYF. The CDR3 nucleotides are TGTGCCAGCAGCGCCAGCGGGAGGGCATCTACAGATACGCAGTATTTT.

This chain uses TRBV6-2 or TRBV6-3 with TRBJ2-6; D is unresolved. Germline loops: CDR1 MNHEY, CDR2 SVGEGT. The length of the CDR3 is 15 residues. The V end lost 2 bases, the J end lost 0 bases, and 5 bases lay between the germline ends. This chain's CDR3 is CASSYVISGANVLTF. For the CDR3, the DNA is TGTGCCAGCAGTTACGTCATCTCTGGGGCCAACGTCCTGACTTTC.

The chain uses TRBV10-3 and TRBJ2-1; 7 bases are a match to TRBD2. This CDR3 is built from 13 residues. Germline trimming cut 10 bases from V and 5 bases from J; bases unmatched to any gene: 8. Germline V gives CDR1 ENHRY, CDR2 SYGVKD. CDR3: CATQALADNEQFF. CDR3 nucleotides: TGTGCCACCCAAGCCCTAGCGGACAATGAGCAGTTCTTC.

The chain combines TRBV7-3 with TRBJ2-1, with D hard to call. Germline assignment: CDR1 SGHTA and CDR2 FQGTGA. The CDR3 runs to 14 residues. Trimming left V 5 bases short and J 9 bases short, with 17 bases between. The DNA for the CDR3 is TGTGCCAGCAGCCCCGCGGCCATCTTGGGTGAGCAGTTCTTC. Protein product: CASSPAAILGEQFF.

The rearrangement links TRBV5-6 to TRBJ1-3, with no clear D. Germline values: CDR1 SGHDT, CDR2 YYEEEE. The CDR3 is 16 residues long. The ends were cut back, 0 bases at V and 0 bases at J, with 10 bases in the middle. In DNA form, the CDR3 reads TGTGCCAGCAGCTTGGAAAACCCCTACTCTGGAAACACCATATATTTT. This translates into CASSLENPYSGNTIYF.

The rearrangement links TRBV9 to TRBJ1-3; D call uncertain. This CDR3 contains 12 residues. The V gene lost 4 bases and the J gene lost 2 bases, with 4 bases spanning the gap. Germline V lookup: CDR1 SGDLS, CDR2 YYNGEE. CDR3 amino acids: CASSPAGNTIYF. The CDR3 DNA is TGTGCCAGCAGCCCGGCTGGAAACACCATATATTTT.

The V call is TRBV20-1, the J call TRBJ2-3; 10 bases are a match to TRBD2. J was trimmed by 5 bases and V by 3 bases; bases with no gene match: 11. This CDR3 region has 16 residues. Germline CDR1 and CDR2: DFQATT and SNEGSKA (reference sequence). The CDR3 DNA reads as TGCAGTGCTAGTTGGGCTAGCGGGAGACTTGAAGATACGCAGTATTTT. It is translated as CSASWASGRLEDTQYF.

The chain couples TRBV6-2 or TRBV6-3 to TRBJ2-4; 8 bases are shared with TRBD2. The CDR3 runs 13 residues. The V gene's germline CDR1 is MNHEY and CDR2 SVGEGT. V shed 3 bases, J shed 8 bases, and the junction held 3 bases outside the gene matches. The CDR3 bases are TGTGCCAGCAGTTATAGCGGGACCCACATTCAGTACTTC. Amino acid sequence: CASSYSGTHIQYF.

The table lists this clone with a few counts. CDR3: CASLGGLRDYEQYF. CDR3 DNA sequence: TGTGCCAGCCTGGGGGGACTAAGGGACTACGAGCAGTACTTC. The rearrangement links TRBV28 to TRBJ2-7; 7 bases are shared with TRBD2. Unmatched junction bases numbered 10, after V lost 8 bases and J lost 3 bases. CDR3 size: 14 residues. The V gene's germline CDR1 is MDHEN and CDR2 SYDVKM.

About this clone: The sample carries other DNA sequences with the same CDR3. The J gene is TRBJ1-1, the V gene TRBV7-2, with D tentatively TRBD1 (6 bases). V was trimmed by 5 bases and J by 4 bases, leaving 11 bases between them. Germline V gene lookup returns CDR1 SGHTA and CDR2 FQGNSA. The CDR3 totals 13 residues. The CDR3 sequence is CASSPTGSTEAFF. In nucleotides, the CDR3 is TGTGCCAGCAGCCCCACAGGGTCCACTGAAGCTTTCTTT. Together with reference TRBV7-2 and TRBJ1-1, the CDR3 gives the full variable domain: GAGVSQSPSNKVTEKGKDVELRCDPISGHTALYWYRQSLGQGLEFLIYFQGNSAPDKSGLPSDRFSAERTGGSVSTLTIQRTQQEDSAVYLCASSPTGSTEAFFGQGTRLTVV.

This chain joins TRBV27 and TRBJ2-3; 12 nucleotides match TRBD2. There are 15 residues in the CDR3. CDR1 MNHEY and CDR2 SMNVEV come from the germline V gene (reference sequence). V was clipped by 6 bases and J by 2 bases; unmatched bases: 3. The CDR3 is CASRRTSGVTDTQYF. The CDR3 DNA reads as TGTGCCAGCAGGCGGACTAGCGGGGTCACAGATACGCAGTATTTT.